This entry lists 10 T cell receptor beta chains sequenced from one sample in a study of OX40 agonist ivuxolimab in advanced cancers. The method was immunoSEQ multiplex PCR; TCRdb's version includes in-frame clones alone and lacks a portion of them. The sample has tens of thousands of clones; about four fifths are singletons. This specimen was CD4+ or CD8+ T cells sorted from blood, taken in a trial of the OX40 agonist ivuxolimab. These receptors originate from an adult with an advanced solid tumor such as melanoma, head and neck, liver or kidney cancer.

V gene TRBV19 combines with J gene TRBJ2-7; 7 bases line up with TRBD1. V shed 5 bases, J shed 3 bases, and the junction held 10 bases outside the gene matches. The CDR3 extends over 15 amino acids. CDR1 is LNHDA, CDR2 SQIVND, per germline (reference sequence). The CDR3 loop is CASSPTQGVGYEQYF. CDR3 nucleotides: TGTGCCAGTAGTCCAACCCAGGGGGTAGGCTACGAGCAGTACTTC.

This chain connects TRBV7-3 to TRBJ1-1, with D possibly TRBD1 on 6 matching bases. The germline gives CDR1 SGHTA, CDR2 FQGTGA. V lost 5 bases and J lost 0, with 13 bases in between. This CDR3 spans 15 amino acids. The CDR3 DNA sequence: TGTGCCAGCAGCCTTTCGGGGGCACTGAACACTGAAGCTTTCTTT. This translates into CASSLSGALNTEAFF.

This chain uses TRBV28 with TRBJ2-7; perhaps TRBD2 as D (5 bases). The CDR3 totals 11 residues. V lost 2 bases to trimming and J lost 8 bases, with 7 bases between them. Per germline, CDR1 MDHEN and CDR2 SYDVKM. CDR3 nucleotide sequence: TGTGCCAGCAGTTTACGGGATAAGCAGTACTTC. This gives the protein CASSLRDKQYF.

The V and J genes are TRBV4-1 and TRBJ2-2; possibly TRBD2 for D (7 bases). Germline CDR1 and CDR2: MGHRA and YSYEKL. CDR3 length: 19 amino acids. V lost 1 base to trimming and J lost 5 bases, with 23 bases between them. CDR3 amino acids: CASSQGVGPSGGGTGELFF. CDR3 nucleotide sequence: TGCGCCAGCAGCCAAGGAGTCGGGCCTAGCGGAGGGGGGACCGGGGAGCTGTTTTTT.

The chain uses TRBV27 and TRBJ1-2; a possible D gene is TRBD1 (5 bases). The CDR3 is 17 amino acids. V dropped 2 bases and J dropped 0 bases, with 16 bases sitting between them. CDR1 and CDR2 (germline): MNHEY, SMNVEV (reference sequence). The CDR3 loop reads CASSLGAGGITNYGYTF. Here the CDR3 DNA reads TGTGCCAGCAGTTTAGGCGCGGGGGGGATCACTAACTATGGCTACACCTTC.

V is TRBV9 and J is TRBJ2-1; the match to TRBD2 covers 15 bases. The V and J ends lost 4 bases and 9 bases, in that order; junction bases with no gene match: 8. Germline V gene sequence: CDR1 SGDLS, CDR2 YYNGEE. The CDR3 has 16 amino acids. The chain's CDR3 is CASSTRTSGGVGEQFF. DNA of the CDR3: TGTGCCAGCAGCACCCGGACTAGCGGGGGGGTAGGTGAGCAGTTCTTC.

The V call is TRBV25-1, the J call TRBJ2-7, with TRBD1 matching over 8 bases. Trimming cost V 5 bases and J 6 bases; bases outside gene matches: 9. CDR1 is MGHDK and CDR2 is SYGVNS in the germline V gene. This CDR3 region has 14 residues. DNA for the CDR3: TGTGCCAGCAGTCCCCAGGGGGCTTTGGGCGAGCAGTACTTC. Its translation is CASSPQGALGEQYF.

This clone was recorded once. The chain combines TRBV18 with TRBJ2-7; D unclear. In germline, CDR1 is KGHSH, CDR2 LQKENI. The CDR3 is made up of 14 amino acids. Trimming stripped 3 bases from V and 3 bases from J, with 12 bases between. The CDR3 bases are TGTGCCAGCTCACCGCTCACAAGGAACTACGAGCAGTACTTC. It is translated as CASSPLTRNYEQYF.

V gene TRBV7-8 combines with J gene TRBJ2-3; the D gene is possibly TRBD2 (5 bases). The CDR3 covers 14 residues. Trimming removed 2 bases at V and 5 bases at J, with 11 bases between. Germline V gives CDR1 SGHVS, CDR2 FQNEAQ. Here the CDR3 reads CASSLPRAGDTQYF. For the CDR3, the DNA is TGTGCCAGCAGCTTACCCCGGGCGGGAGATACGCAGTATTTT.

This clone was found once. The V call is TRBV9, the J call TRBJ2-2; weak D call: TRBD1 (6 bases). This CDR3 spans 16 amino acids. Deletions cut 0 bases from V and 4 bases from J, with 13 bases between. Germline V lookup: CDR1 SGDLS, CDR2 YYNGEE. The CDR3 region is CASSVDPLGGTGELFF. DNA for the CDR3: TGTGCCAGCAGCGTAGATCCTCTAGGGGGCACCGGGGAGCTGTTTTTT. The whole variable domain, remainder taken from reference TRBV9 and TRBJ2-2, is DSGVTQTPKHLITATGQRVTLRCSPRSGDLSVYWYQQSLDQGLQFLIQYYNGEERAKGNILERFSAQQFPDLHSELNLSSLELGDSALYFCASSVDPLGGTGELFFGEGSRLTVL.